This is a list of T cell receptor beta chains from one sample in a study of patients and donors after allogeneic stem cell transplantation. Each CDR3 protein is one row after TCRdb ran MiXCR on the RT-PCR reads. The sample lists 800,000 to 1,000,000 distinct CDR3 sequences, more than 15% occurring once. Sequenced input: blood, either unsorted or a sorted T cell fraction (not recorded which). These receptor sequences come from a human donor who was either an allogeneic HSCT recipient or a stem cell or donor lymphocyte infusion donor (not recorded which). It is not recorded whose cells these are; they may come from a transplant donor. Both conserved end residues are part of each CDR3. A D gene is named only where the DNA matches it firmly. Clone size is given for some rows only: seen once, a few or many times, or a class if the clone is expanded.

V,D,size,length,J,DNA,CDR3
TRBV7-6,TRBD2,few,15,TRBJ2-3,TGTGCCAGCAGCCCCCGGACTAGCGAGGCAGATACGCAGTATTTT,CASSPRTSEADTQYF
TRBV2,TRBD1,.,14,TRBJ1-1,TGTGCCACCGAAAAAGGACAGGGGGCCACTGAAGCTTTCTTT,CATEKGQGATEAFF
TRBV7-2,.,.,14,TRBJ2-7,TGTGCCAGCAGCTTAGATCTGACTATCTACGAGCAGTACTTC,CASSLDLTIYEQYF
TRBV24-1,TRBD1,many,20,TRBJ2-1,TGTGCCACCAGTGATTCTCCGGGACAGGGGGCCTCTACCTCCTACAATGAGCAGTTCTTC,CATSDSPGQGASTSYNEQFF
TRBV20-1,.,.,14,TRBJ2-3,TGCAGTGCCCCGCCGACAGAAAGCCCAGATACGCAGTATTTT,CSAPPTESPDTQYF
TRBV20-1,.,.,13,TRBJ2-1,TGCAGTGCTAGAGCGAGCGCATACAATGAGCAGTTCTTC,CSARASAYNEQFF
TRBV5-1,.,few,16,TRBJ2-1,TGCGCCAGCAGCTTGGGGACAGACATCTCCTACAATGAGCAGTTCTTC,CASSLGTDISYNEQFF
TRBV5-1,.,few,15,TRBJ2-5,TGCGCCAGCAGCTTGGAGGTAGGGCCCCAAGAGACCCAGTACTTC,CASSLEVGPQETQYF
TRBV9,.,.,10,TRBJ1-2,TGTGCCAGCAAGGGAACTGGCTACACCTTC,CASKGTGYTF
TRBV20-1,.,.,17,TRBJ1-3,TGCAGTGCTAGAGTGAGGAAAGGGGAAAGAGGTGGAAACACCATATATTTT,CSARVRKGERGGNTIYF
TRBV20-1,TRBD2,.,18,TRBJ2-7,TGCAGTGCTAGTGGAGAACGACTAGCGGGGTTGAGCGCCTACGAGCAGTACTTC,CSASGERLAGLSAYEQYF
TRBV29-1,.,many,13,TRBJ1-2,TGCAGCGTTGAAGCCAGCCCTAACTATGGCTACACCTTC,CSVEASPNYGYTF
TRBV10-3,.,few,13,TRBJ1-2,TGTGCCATCACCTCTGGGGTTCTCTATGGCTACACCTTC,CAITSGVLYGYTF
TRBV25-1,TRBD2,once,16,TRBJ2-3,TGTGCCAGCAGTGAATTAGGTAGCGGGGAGACAGATACGCAGTATTTT,CASSELGSGETDTQYF
TRBV24-1,TRBD2,many,18,TRBJ2-3,TGTGCCACCAGTGATCCTACGACTAGCGGGAAGGGCACAGATACGCAGTATTTT,CATSDPTTSGKGTDTQYF